The 4 T cell receptor beta chains below come from one sample, sequenced in a study of memory CD4+ T cells and cytomegalovirus serostatus (dated by TCRdb to the late 2010s). Single viable CD3+CD4+CD8-CD45RO+ cells were sorted as memory CD4+ T cells on a FACSAria II. Library prep was done by the immunoSEQ multiplex PCR assay. The table was pulled from immuneACCESS by TCRdb, which kept in-frame rearrangements only. Such tables lose some clones; where checked, under half of the loss comes from unresolved V genes, and the rest has no known cause. This sample has roughly 53,000 clones in its table, and roughly four fifths of those were observed once. The top ten clones comprise more than 1.5% of the sample. The sequencing sample was made of memory CD4+ T cells from blood. The receptor source for this set is an adult in good health and CMV-seronegative.

The chain is built from TRBV14 and TRBJ1-1; TRBD1 matches at 8 bases. The CDR3 extends over 16 amino acids. Per the germline V gene, CDR1 is SGHDN and CDR2 is FVKESK. With 0 bases clipped from V and 1 base from J, the junction kept 4 bases outside the gene matches. The CDR3, as DNA: TGTGCCAGCAGCCAAGATCTCGGGACAGGGAACACTGAAGCTTTCTTT. Encoded protein: CASSQDLGTGNTEAFF.

The V call is TRBV6-5, the J call TRBJ1-1, with 7 bases fitting TRBD1. J lost 10 bases, V lost 2 bases, and 10 bases had no gene match. The CDR3 sequence is 14 residues long. Germline lookup yields CDR1 MNHEY and CDR2 SVGAGI. CDR3 in DNA: TGTGCCAGCAGTTACCGACAGGGAACGGTAGGAGCTTTCTTT. It codes for CASSYRQGTVGAFF.

The chain is built from TRBV6-5 and TRBJ2-3; TRBD1 agrees at 10 bases. Germline CDR1 is MNHEY and CDR2 is SVGAGI. V was pared by 5 bases and J by 5 bases, with 4 bases of the junction left unmatched. This CDR3 comprises 14 residues. CDR3 DNA sequence: TGTGCCAGCAGTCAGGGACAGGGGTTAGATACGCAGTATTTT. Translating it yields CASSQGQGLDTQYF.

This rearrangement joins TRBV5-4 to TRBJ2-7; D is perhaps TRBD2 (6 bases). Germline lookup yields CDR1 SGHNT and CDR2 YYREEE (reference sequence). This CDR3 has 13 residues. V lost 5 bases to trimming and J lost 5 bases, with 14 bases between them. The CDR3 DNA sequence: TGTGCCAGCAGTGGGCAAAGGAGGGACGAGCAGTACTTC. Translating gives CASSGQRRDEQYF.